Listed below are T cell receptor beta chains from one sample, sequenced in a study of CD8 T cells in ankylosing spondylitis. TCRdb used MiXCR to reprocess the 5' RACE reads, holding one entry per CDR3 protein. The data hold hundreds of thousands of distinct CDR3 sequences, with roughly an eighth observed a single time. The sample consisted of blood, either unsorted or a sorted T cell fraction (not recorded which). Every receptor here comes from a male donor with ankylosing spondylitis. Both conserved end residues are part of each CDR3. A D gene is named only where the DNA matches it firmly. Clone size, where shown, is once, few, many, or a class for clones that have expanded.

D | J | size | V | CDR3 | DNA
TRBD1 | TRBJ1-1 | many | TRBV3-1 | CASSHTGGASEAFF | TGTGCCAGCAGCCACACAGGGGGCGCGTCTGAAGCTTTCTTT
- | TRBJ2-6 | - | TRBV18 | CASSQRQSGANVLTF | TGTGCCAGCTCCCAACGACAGTCTGGGGCCAACGTCCTGACTTTC
- | TRBJ1-1 | many | TRBV29-1 | CSVRQGPEAFF | TGCAGCGTTCGGCAGGGGCCTGAAGCTTTCTTT
- | TRBJ2-2 | - | TRBV6-1 | CASRSNTGELFF | TGTGCCAGCAGGTCAAACACCGGGGAGCTGTTTTTT
- | TRBJ2-1 | - | TRBV3-1 | CASSQDALGNEQFF | TGTGCCAGCAGCCAAGATGCATTGGGCAATGAGCAGTTCTTC
- | TRBJ2-3 | many | TRBV20-1 | CSARTYDNTDTQYF | TGCAGTGCCAGGACCTACGACAACACAGATACGCAGTATTTT
- | TRBJ2-3 | - | TRBV5-1 | CASIRTPDPSTDTQYF | TGCGCCAGCATCAGAACGCCCGATCCTAGCACAGATACGCAGTATTTT
- | TRBJ2-7 | many | TRBV4-2 | CASSQEDPTDEQYF | TGTGCCAGCAGCCAAGAGGATCCGACGGACGAGCAGTACTTC
- | TRBJ1-1 | few | TRBV11-3 | CASSLRGRVDTEAFF | TGTGCCAGCAGCTTACGGGGCAGGGTCGACACTGAAGCTTTCTTT
- | TRBJ2-1 | many | TRBV29-1 | CSGRGRTDSDEQFF | TGCAGTGGACGGGGCAGGACGGATTCCGATGAGCAGTTCTTC
TRBD1 | TRBJ2-3 | few | TRBV5-1 | CASSLDPTGGATDTQYF | TGCGCCAGCAGCTTGGACCCGACAGGGGGCGCGACAGATACGCAGTATTTT
- | TRBJ2-5 | - | TRBV20-1 | CSARDRGLYQETQYF | TGCAGTGCTAGAGATCGAGGACTGTACCAAGAGACCCAGTACTTC
- | TRBJ2-1 | few | TRBV6-2/TRBV6-3 | CASSYSGWSSYNEQFF | TGTGCCAGCAGTTACTCCGGGTGGAGCTCCTACAATGAGCAGTTCTTC
TRBD1 | TRBJ1-1 | - | TRBV7-9 | CASSYRGWGRDTEAFF | TGTGCCAGCAGCTACAGGGGGTGGGGGCGGGACACTGAAGCTTTCTTT
- | TRBJ2-1 | - | TRBV11-2 | CASSLDIGDYNEQFF | TGTGCCAGCAGCTTAGATATCGGAGATTACAATGAGCAGTTCTTC
TRBD2 | TRBJ2-5 | many | TRBV5-5 | CASSHRAGVGQETQYF | TGTGCCAGCTCCCATAGAGCGGGAGTTGGACAAGAGACCCAGTACTTC
TRBD1 | TRBJ1-2 | few | TRBV11-3 | CASSLLGQGNYGYTF | TGTGCCAGCAGCTTATTAGGACAGGGAAACTATGGCTACACCTTC
TRBD1 | TRBJ2-7 | once | TRBV5-1 | CASSPGQGVSEQYF | TGCGCCAGCAGCCCAGGACAGGGGGTTTCCGAGCAGTACTTC
TRBD2 | TRBJ2-2 | - | TRBV11-1 | CASSLEGLAGLVNTGELFF | TGTGCCAGCAGCTTAGAGGGACTAGCGGGACTGGTAAATACCGGGGAGCTGTTTTTT
TRBD2 | TRBJ2-3 | many | TRBV12-3/TRBV12-4 | CASSRGTSGNTDTQYF | TGTGCCAGCAGCCGCGGGACTAGCGGAAACACAGATACGCAGTATTTT
- | TRBJ1-3 | few | TRBV5-1 | CASCQQGLGNTIYF | TGCGCCAGCTGCCAACAGGGCCTCGGAAACACCATATATTTT
TRBD1 | TRBJ2-5 | - | TRBV7-9 | CASSRYRGAKETQYF | TGTGCCAGCAGCAGATACAGGGGGGCTAAAGAGACCCAGTACTTC
- | TRBJ2-1 | - | TRBV18 | CASSPNLPAAVGNEQFF | TGTGCCAGCTCACCAAACCTACCCGCAGCGGTGGGGAATGAGCAGTTCTTC
- | TRBJ2-5 | - | TRBV2 | CATSVDQETQYF | TGTGCCACTAGCGTCGACCAAGAGACCCAGTACTTC
TRBD1 | TRBJ1-1 | few | TRBV7-2 | CASSARQGRAFF | TGTGCCAGCAGCGCAAGACAGGGGAGGGCTTTCTTT
- | TRBJ1-2 | many | TRBV6-2/TRBV6-3 | CASSYGGDYGYTF | TGTGCCAGCAGTTACGGGGGCGACTATGGCTACACCTTC
TRBD1 | TRBJ2-1 | few | TRBV5-1 | CASDAGDSLTYNEQFF | TGCGCCAGCGACGCTGGGGACAGTCTCACCTACAATGAGCAGTTCTTC
- | TRBJ2-7 | few | TRBV5-1 | CASSLEFQGYEQYF | TGCGCCAGCAGCTTGGAATTCCAGGGCTACGAGCAGTACTTC
- | TRBJ2-1 | - | TRBV7-2 | CASSGGREQFF | TGTGCCAGCAGCGGGGGCCGTGAGCAGTTCTTC
TRBD2 | TRBJ2-4 | few | TRBV29-1 | CSVKTSGAGHIQYF | TGCAGCGTCAAGACTAGCGGAGCGGGGCACATTCAGTACTTC
- | TRBJ1-1 | few | TRBV29-1 | CSVGKTGENTEAFF | TGCAGCGTTGGCAAGACAGGAGAGAACACTGAAGCTTTCTTT
- | TRBJ2-1 | few | TRBV2 | CASSEAIEQFF | TGTGCCAGCAGTGAAGCGATAGAGCAGTTCTTC
TRBD2 | TRBJ2-5 | - | TRBV5-1 | CASSLASGDQETQYF | TGCGCCAGCAGCTTGGCTAGCGGAGACCAAGAGACCCAGTACTTC
- | TRBJ2-5 | many | TRBV24-1 | CATSDSIQETQYF | TGTGCCACCAGTGATTCGATTCAAGAGACCCAGTACTTC
TRBD1 | TRBJ2-5 | - | TRBV4-1 | CASSQTGQQETQYF | TGCGCCAGCAGCCAAACGGGACAGCAAGAGACCCAGTACTTC
- | TRBJ2-3 | few | TRBV28 | CASSRQVITDTQYF | TGTGCCAGCAGTCGACAGGTTATCACAGATACGCAGTATTTT
TRBD1 | TRBJ2-7 | many | TRBV5-1 | CASTGTGANEQYF | TGCGCCAGCACCGGGACAGGGGCCAACGAGCAGTACTTC
- | TRBJ2-3 | few | TRBV29-1 | CSVRRGTADTQYF | TGCAGCGTGCGACGCGGGACAGCAGATACGCAGTATTTT
TRBD2 | TRBJ2-7 | few | TRBV20-1 | CSAAQPSGRAYEQYF | TGCAGTGCTGCGCAACCTAGCGGGAGGGCCTACGAGCAGTACTTC
TRBD1 | TRBJ1-3 | few | TRBV15 | CATSPWDRVPGNTIYF | TGTGCCACCAGCCCCTGGGACAGGGTTCCTGGAAACACCATATATTTT
- | TRBJ2-3 | few | TRBV5-1 | CASSLSSQSTSSTDTQYF | TGCGCCAGCAGCTTATCTAGCCAATCTACGTCTAGCACAGATACGCAGTATTTT
TRBD2 | TRBJ2-7 | few | TRBV3-1 | CASSQVIGGGRPYEQYF | TGTGCCAGCAGCCAAGTCATTGGGGGAGGGCGTCCCTACGAGCAGTACTTC
TRBD2 | TRBJ2-1 | - | TRBV7-8 | CASSPTTSGTYNEQFF | TGTGCCAGCAGCCCAACTACTAGCGGAACCTACAATGAGCAGTTCTTC
TRBD1 | TRBJ2-3 | - | TRBV7-9 | CASSLSTGADTQYF | TGTGCCAGCAGCTTATCGACAGGGGCAGATACGCAGTATTTT
TRBD2 | TRBJ2-1 | - | TRBV12-3/TRBV12-4 | CTSSLAGDPGRAGYNEQFF | TGTACCAGCAGTTTAGCTGGAGATCCGGGGAGGGCCGGATACAATGAGCAGTTCTTC
TRBD1 | TRBJ1-2 | - | TRBV19 | CASSILTGRYGYTF | TGTGCCAGTAGTATCCTGACAGGGCGCTATGGCTACACCTTC
TRBD1 | TRBJ2-2 | - | TRBV10-1 | CASSEAGQGRTGELFF | TGCGCCAGCAGTGAAGCGGGACAGGGAAGGACCGGGGAGCTGTTTTTT
- | TRBJ2-3 | few | TRBV29-1 | CSVEDHTGSTDTQYF | TGCAGCGTTGAAGACCATACAGGTTCCACAGATACGCAGTATTTT
- | TRBJ2-6 | few | TRBV7-9 | CASSQMNFGANVLTF | TGTGCCAGCAGCCAGATGAATTTCGGGGCCAACGTCCTGACTTTC
- | TRBJ2-1 | few | TRBV10-3 | CAISQGPMNEQFF | TGTGCCATCTCCCAGGGCCCCATGAATGAGCAGTTCTTC
- | TRBJ1-4 | few | TRBV3-1 | CASSQDRVGEKLFF | TGTGCCAGCAGCCAAGACAGGGTCGGCGAAAAACTGTTTTTT
- | TRBJ1-1 | many | TRBV29-1 | CSVEIGQGGTEAFF | TGCAGCGTTGAAATTGGCCAGGGCGGCACTGAAGCTTTCTTT
- | TRBJ2-1 | - | TRBV20-1 | CSASPFPELYNEQFF | TGCAGTGCTTCACCCTTTCCGGAGCTCTACAATGAGCAGTTCTTC
- | TRBJ2-1 | many | TRBV7-2 | CASTLNNEQFF | TGTGCCAGCACCCTGAACAATGAGCAGTTCTTC
TRBD2 | TRBJ2-3 | - | TRBV19 | CASGTSRLNTQYF | TGTGCCAGTGGGACTAGTCGTCTGAATACGCAGTATTTT
TRBD1 | TRBJ2-1 | many | TRBV12-3/TRBV12-4 | CASSSKWGQRNNEQFF | TGTGCCAGCAGTTCCAAATGGGGACAGAGGAACAATGAGCAGTTCTTC
- | TRBJ1-1 | few | TRBV12-3/TRBV12-4 | CASSQTGMNTEAFF | TGTGCCAGCAGTCAGACGGGAATGAACACTGAAGCTTTCTTT
- | TRBJ1-1 | - | TRBV20-1 | CSASRGLRVNTEAFF | TGCAGTGCTTCCCGGGGGCTAAGAGTGAACACTGAAGCTTTCTTT